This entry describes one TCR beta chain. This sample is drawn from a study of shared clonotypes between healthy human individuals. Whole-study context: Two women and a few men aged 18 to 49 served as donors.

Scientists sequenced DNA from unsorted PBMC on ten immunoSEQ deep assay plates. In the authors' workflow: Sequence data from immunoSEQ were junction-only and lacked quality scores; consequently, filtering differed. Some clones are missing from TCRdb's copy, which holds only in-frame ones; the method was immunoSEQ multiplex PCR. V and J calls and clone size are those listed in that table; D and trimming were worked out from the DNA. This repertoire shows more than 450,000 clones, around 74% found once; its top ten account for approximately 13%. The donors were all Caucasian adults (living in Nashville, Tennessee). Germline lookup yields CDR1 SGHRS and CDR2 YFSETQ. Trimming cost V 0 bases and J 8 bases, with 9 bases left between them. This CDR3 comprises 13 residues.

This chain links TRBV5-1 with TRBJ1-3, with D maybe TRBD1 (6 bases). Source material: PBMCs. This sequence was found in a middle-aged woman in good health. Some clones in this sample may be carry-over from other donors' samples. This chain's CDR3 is CASSLAGADTIYF. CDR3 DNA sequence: TGCGCCAGCAGCTTGGCAGGGGCGGACACCATATATTTT.